The 24 T cell receptor beta chains listed next were all sequenced from one sample in a study of blood T cell repertoires in COVID-19 (dated by TCRdb to 2020 to 2021). Library preparation employed the immunoSEQ multiplex PCR assay. As stored in TCRdb, this immuneACCESS dataset retains in-frame rearrangements with V and J assigned. A fraction of the clones does not appear; measured against another copy, unresolved V genes explain less than half of the discrepancy, and the remainder lacks a known reason. Across this sample there are about 96,000 clones, with about 90% seen only once. 4% to 5% of the sample belongs to the ten largest clones. Sequenced: peripheral blood. The receptors shown here come from a human donor with COVID-19, enrolled during active disease. The donor label of this sample is uncertain.

This chain uses TRBV28 with TRBJ2-7; no clear D gene. The germline V gene encodes CDR1 MDHEN and CDR2 SYDVKM. The ends were cut back, 6 bases at V and 4 bases at J, with 7 bases in the middle. The CDR3 extends over 11 amino acids. CDR3 region: CASSLIYEQYF. CDR3 nucleotide sequence: TGTGCCAGCAGCCTAATTTACGAGCAGTACTTC. Full variable domain (outside the CDR3, taken from reference TRBV28 and TRBJ2-7): DVKVTQSSRYLVKRTGEKVFLECVQDMDHENMFWYRQDPGLGLRLIYFSYDVKMKEKGDIPEGYSVSREKKERFSLILESASTNQTSMYLCASSLIYEQYFGPGTRLTVT.

This rearrangement joins TRBV9 to TRBJ1-2, with D perhaps matching TRBD1 (5 bases). Trimming stripped 4 bases from V and 5 bases from J, with 21 bases between. Germline CDR1 and CDR2: SGDLS and YYNGEE. This CDR3 region has 16 residues. CDR3 nucleotide sequence: TGTGCCAGCAGCTCCGGAGGGGCAGGATTAAATTATGGCTACACCTTC. It translates to CASSSGGAGLNYGYTF.

This rearrangement joins TRBV19 to TRBJ2-5, with TRBD2 as a possible D gene (6 bases). There are 13 residues in the CDR3. Germline CDR1 reads LNHDA; CDR2 reads SQIVND (reference sequence). V lost 5 bases to trimming and J lost 1 base, with 8 bases between them. The CDR3, as DNA: TGTGCCAGTAGTCCGGGACTCCAAGAGACCCAGTACTTC. Translated, it gives CASSPGLQETQYF.

A single count supports this clone. The V gene is TRBV6-1, the J gene TRBJ1-6; perhaps TRBD1 as D (6 bases). Per the germline V gene, CDR1 is MNHNS and CDR2 is SASEGT. This CDR3 is built from 12 residues. The V gene lost 3 bases and the J gene lost 9 bases, with 6 bases spanning the gap. This CDR3 is CASSEGASPLHF. The CDR3 coding sequence is TGTGCCAGCAGTGAGGGGGCTTCACCCCTCCACTTT.

This clone appeared once. The rearrangement joins TRBV5-5 to TRBJ2-7; 9 nucleotides line up with TRBD2. CDR1 and CDR2 from the germline V gene are SGHKS and YYEKEE (reference sequence). Trimming took 7 bases from V and 2 from J; bases not matched to a gene: 10. The CDR3 loop spans 15 amino acids. CDR3 DNA sequence: TGTGCCAGCGTTCCGAGCGGGGGGCCCACCTACGAGCAGTACTTC. Protein: CASVPSGGPTYEQYF.

The CDR3 sequence is CASSFFPAKNIQYF. CDR3 in DNA: TGCGCCAGCAGCTTCTTCCCTGCCAAAAACATTCAGTACTTC. The J gene is TRBJ2-4, the V gene TRBV5-1; the D is unclear. Per germline, CDR1 SGHRS and CDR2 YFSETQ. This CDR3 has 14 residues. V was trimmed by 2 bases and J by 1 base, leaving 7 bases between them.

Here the CDR3 reads CASSWARTAKPEKLFF. The CDR3 nucleotides read TGTGCCAGCAGCTGGGCCCGGACAGCCAAACCTGAAAAACTGTTTTTT. The chain recombines TRBV7-2 with TRBJ1-4, with D perhaps matching TRBD1 (6 bases). Trimming took 4 bases from V and 7 from J, leaving 19 bases between them. The CDR3 covers 16 residues. Germline CDR1 and CDR2: SGHTA and FQGNSA.

In its sample, this clone was seen a few times. The chain joins TRBV11-2 to TRBJ1-6; 9 bases are a match to TRBD1. This CDR3 comprises 19 residues. V was pared by 5 bases and J by 3 bases, with 14 bases of the junction left unmatched. Germline-derived CDR1 and CDR2 are SGHAT and FQNNGV. CDR3 in DNA: TGTGCCAGCAGCCCGAGATATTATAGACAGGGGGTCTATAATTCACCCCTCCACTTT. Translation: CASSPRYYRQGVYNSPLHF.

The chain recombines TRBV7-3 with TRBJ1-1, with D unresolved. The CDR3 totals 13 residues. V was shortened by 5 bases and J by 10 bases, with 17 bases between the two germline ends. Germline assignment: CDR1 SGHTA and CDR2 FQGTGA. CDR3 amino acids: CASSRAPGSVAFF. The CDR3, as DNA: TGTGCCAGCAGCCGGGCTCCCGGGAGTGTAGCTTTCTTT.

This chain connects TRBV24-1 to TRBJ1-2, with 10 bases that match TRBD1. The germline V gene has CDR1 KGHDR and CDR2 SFDVKD. CDR3 length: 13 residues. V was pared by 7 bases and J by 7 bases, with 5 bases of the junction left unmatched. The CDR3 protein is CATSPGTGVGYTF. In DNA, the CDR3 is TGTGCCACCAGCCCCGGGACAGGGGTTGGCTACACCTTC.

This chain connects TRBV11-1 to TRBJ1-2; D uncertain. Germline CDR1 SGHAT, CDR2 FQDESV (reference sequence). The V and J ends lost 4 bases and 3 bases respectively, with 12 bases between them. The CDR3 has 14 residues. CDR3 DNA sequence: TGTGCCAGCAGCTCCTCATTGCGGGACTATGGCTACACCTTC. This codes for CASSSSLRDYGYTF. Together with reference TRBV11-1 and TRBJ1-2, the CDR3 gives the full variable domain: EAEVAQSPRYKITEKSQAVAFWCDPISGHATLYWYRQILGQGPELLVQFQDESVVDDSQLPKDRFSAERLKGVDSTLKIQPAELGDSAMYLCASSSSLRDYGYTFGSGTRLTVV.

This chain uses TRBV5-1 with TRBJ2-3, with 7 bases lining up with TRBD2. The V and J ends lost 4 bases and 2 bases, in that order; junction bases with no gene match: 4. In germline, CDR1 is SGHRS, CDR2 YFSETQ. The CDR3 runs 14 residues. The CDR3 loop is CASSRGVPTDTQYF. The CDR3 DNA reads as TGCGCCAGCAGCCGGGGGGTACCCACAGATACGCAGTATTTT.

The gene calls are TRBV5-1 and TRBJ2-1; D possibly corresponds to TRBD2 (5 bases). V lost 7 bases and J lost 8, with 19 bases in between. This CDR3 spans 14 amino acids. CDR1 and CDR2 from the germline V gene are SGHRS and YFSETQ. CDR3 sequence: CASAPGVGLDEQFF. The DNA for the CDR3 is TGCGCCAGCGCCCCCGGGGTAGGGTTGGATGAGCAGTTCTTC.

The J gene is TRBJ2-1, the V gene TRBV19; 9 nucleotides align to TRBD2. V lost 6 bases and J lost 5; bases outside the gene matches: 8. This CDR3 is 15 amino acids long. CDR1 and CDR2 from the germline V gene are LNHDA and SQIVND (reference sequence). DNA for the CDR3: TGTGCCAGTAGCCCCAGCGGGAGGCCTAACAATGAGCAGTTCTTC. It codes for CASSPSGRPNNEQFF.

This clone has a handful of counts. Here the CDR3 reads CASSLALQGRNEQYF. CDR3 DNA: TGTGCCAGCAGCTTAGCGCTGCAGGGAAGGAACGAGCAGTACTTC. This chain links TRBV7-9 with TRBJ2-7; D possibly corresponds to TRBD1 (5 bases). This CDR3 is 15 amino acids long. The germline V gene encodes CDR1 SEHNR and CDR2 FQNEAQ (reference sequence). V was clipped by 0 bases and J by 5 bases, with 14 bases between them.

The V call is TRBV2, the J call TRBJ2-7; perhaps TRBD2 as D (6 bases). Germline lookup yields CDR1 SNHLY and CDR2 FYNNEI. The CDR3 spans 14 residues. Trimming stripped 0 bases from V and 3 bases from J, with 9 bases between. The CDR3 sequence: CASSEARDGYEQYF. Here the CDR3 DNA reads TGTGCCAGCAGTGAAGCGCGGGACGGCTACGAGCAGTACTTC.

This rearrangement joins TRBV4-2 to TRBJ2-7; TRBD2 matches at 9 bases. CDR3 length: 14 amino acids. Trimming cost V 4 bases and J 5 bases; bases outside gene matches: 6. The germline V gene has CDR1 LGHNA and CDR2 YNFKEQ. The CDR3 nucleotides read TGTGCCAGCAGCCTGGGCGGGGGGGTCCACGAGCAGTACTTC. It translates to CASSLGGGVHEQYF.

J is TRBJ2-1 and V is TRBV5-4, with unresolved D. CDR1 is SGHNT and CDR2 is YYREEE in the germline V gene (reference sequence). This CDR3 is built from 12 residues. V was shortened by 1 base and J by 16 bases, with 15 bases between the two germline ends. CDR3 bases: TGTGCCAGCAGCTTGACAGCCTCTAATCCATTCTTC. Residues: CASSLTASNPFF.

The genes are TRBV18 and TRBJ1-3, with D unclear. The germline V and J ends were trimmed by 6 bases and 0 bases, with 18 bases remaining between them. CDR1 is KGHSH and CDR2 is LQKENI in the germline V gene. This CDR3 comprises 17 residues. The CDR3 reads CASSKEVRTSSGNTIYF. The CDR3 DNA sequence: TGTGCCAGCTCCAAAGAGGTCAGAACCTCCTCTGGAAACACCATATATTTT. Combining the CDR3 with reference TRBV18 and TRBJ1-3 gives the whole variable domain NAGVMQNPRHLVRRRGQEARLRCSPMKGHSHVYWYRQLPEEGLKFMVYLQKENIIDESGMPKERFSAEFPKEGPSILRIQQVVRGDSAAYFCASSKEVRTSSGNTIYFGEGSWLTVV.

The chain employs TRBV5-6 and TRBJ1-1, with no clear D. CDR1 is SGHDT and CDR2 is YYEEEE in the germline V gene. Trimming cost V 2 bases and J 4 bases, with 12 bases left between them. The CDR3 is made up of 14 amino acids. The CDR3 is CASSLKTTGTEAFF. The CDR3 DNA is TGTGCCAGCAGCTTAAAGACTACCGGCACTGAAGCTTTCTTT. The whole variable domain, filled in from reference TRBV5-6 and TRBJ1-1, reads DAGVTQSPTHLIKTRGQQVTLRCSPKSGHDTVSWYQQALGQGPQFIFQYYEEEERQRGNFPDRFSGHQFPNYSSELNVNALLLGDSALYLCASSLKTTGTEAFFGQGTRLTVV.

J is TRBJ2-3 and V is TRBV5-6; no definite D call. Trimming removed 4 bases at V and 2 bases at J, with 23 bases between. This CDR3 spans 18 amino acids. Germline V lookup: CDR1 SGHDT, CDR2 YYEEEE. The CDR3 protein is CASSAGSSYGGFTDTQYF. CDR3 in DNA: TGTGCCAGCAGCGCTGGGTCATCATATGGCGGTTTCACAGATACGCAGTATTTT. Full variable domain (remainder filled in from reference TRBV5-6 and TRBJ2-3): DAGVTQSPTHLIKTRGQQVTLRCSPKSGHDTVSWYQQALGQGPQFIFQYYEEEERQRGNFPDRFSGHQFPNYSSELNVNALLLGDSALYLCASSAGSSYGGFTDTQYFGPGTRLTVL.

The chain links TRBV4-1 to TRBJ1-2; tentative D call: TRBD1 (6 bases). Trimming stripped 0 bases from V and 4 bases from J, with 12 bases between. The CDR3 has 15 amino acids. From germline, CDR1 is MGHRA and CDR2 YSYEKL. The CDR3 sequence: CASSQDPGGSYGYTF. The CDR3 DNA reads as TGCGCCAGCAGCCAAGACCCGGGGGGCAGCTATGGCTACACCTTC.

This chain joins TRBV5-1 and TRBJ2-2; 8 nucleotides match TRBD1. CDR3 length: 15 residues. V shed 5 bases and J 1 base; nucleotides not matched to a gene: 4. In germline, CDR1 is SGHRS, CDR2 YFSETQ. For the CDR3, the DNA is TGCGCCAGCAGGGCCGGGACAGGGAACACCGGGGAGCTGTTTTTT. Translating gives CASRAGTGNTGELFF.

This chain joins TRBV7-3 and TRBJ1-2; 8 bases are a match to TRBD1. Germline lookup yields CDR1 SGHTA and CDR2 FQGTGA. The CDR3 consists of 13 residues. V lost 5 bases and J lost 8; bases outside the gene matches: 7. CDR3 protein: CASSLQGEGGYTF. CDR3 nucleotide sequence: TGTGCCAGCAGCCTACAGGGGGAAGGAGGCTACACCTTC.